The next 30 T cell receptor beta chains were all read from a single sample in a study of T cell responses to AZD1222 COVID-19 vaccine. Clones were read by immunoSEQ multiplex PCR, and TCRdb kept only the in-frame ones, dropping some. The sample includes some 86,000 clones, about 78% of them seen just once. This specimen consisted of peripheral blood, obtained on day 0 of AZD1222 vaccination. These receptors all stem from an adult in good health.

The chain joins TRBV27 to TRBJ2-1; tentatively, D is TRBD2 (5 bases). CDR1 MNHEY and CDR2 SMNVEV come from the germline V gene (reference sequence). V was shortened by 5 bases and J by 0 bases, with 17 bases between the two germline ends. The CDR3 contains 17 residues. The CDR3 region has the DNA TGTGCCAGCAGTCTATACGGCTCGGGAACCTCCTACAATGAGCAGTTCTTC. Its protein is CASSLYGSGTSYNEQFF.

The chain recombines TRBV5-5 with TRBJ2-2, with a tentative D call TRBD2 (6 bases). V dropped 5 bases and J dropped 5 bases, with 10 bases sitting between them. Germline CDR1 reads SGHKS; CDR2 reads YYEKEE (reference sequence). This CDR3 is built from 13 residues. CDR3 coding DNA: TGTGCCAGCAGGGAGGGGACGACCGGGGAGCTGTTTTTT. The encoded protein is CASREGTTGELFF.

The rearrangement joins TRBV6-5 to TRBJ2-5; no definite D call. V lost 7 bases to trimming and J lost 7 bases, with 16 bases between them. Germline CDR1 MNHEY, CDR2 SVGAGI. CDR3 length: 13 residues. Here the CDR3 reads CASTLPELGTQYF. The CDR3, as DNA: TGTGCCAGCACCTTGCCAGAGCTCGGGACCCAGTACTTC.

The chain uses TRBV30 and TRBJ1-6; D not certain. This CDR3 contains 13 residues. Per germline, CDR1 GTSNPN and CDR2 SVGIG (reference sequence). Trimming pared 2 bases from V and 1 base from J, leaving 3 bases between. Here the CDR3 DNA reads TGTGCCTGGAGTAGGTCCTATAATTCACCCCTCCACTTT. It specifies CAWSRSYNSPLHF.

The genes are TRBV6-6 and TRBJ2-7, with a tentative D call TRBD1 (5 bases). The germline CDR1 and CDR2 sequences are MNHNY and SVGAGI (reference sequence). The CDR3 length is 12 residues. Trimming shortened V by 5 bases and J by 2 bases, and 7 bases separated the two germline ends. In nucleotides, the CDR3 is TGTGCCAGCAGTCAGGGAACCTACGAGCAGTACTTC. Its protein product is CASSQGTYEQYF.

V is TRBV5-5 and J is TRBJ2-7; D ambiguous. The CDR3 is 13 amino acids. The V gene's germline CDR1 is SGHKS and CDR2 YYEKEE (reference sequence). Between the trimmed V and J ends, which lost 0 bases and 3 bases, there was a span of 7 bases. DNA for the CDR3: TGTGCCAGCAGCTTGGACCGAGGCTACGAGCAGTACTTC. Encoded protein: CASSLDRGYEQYF. Supplemented by reference TRBV5-5 and TRBJ2-7, the full variable domain reads DAGVTQSPTHLIKTRGQQVTLRCSPISGHKSVSWYQQVLGQGPQFIFQYYEKEERGRGNFPDRFSARQFPNYSSELNVNALLLGDSALYLCASSLDRGYEQYFGPGTRLTVT.

The chain combines TRBV5-6 with TRBJ2-1, with D perhaps TRBD2 (5 bases). This CDR3 is built from 13 residues. Germline assignment: CDR1 SGHDT and CDR2 YYEEEE. Deletions cut 3 bases from V and 8 bases from J, with 12 bases between. CDR3 loop: CASSSRSGYEQFF. The CDR3 nucleotides read TGTGCCAGCAGCTCACGTTCGGGGTATGAGCAGTTCTTC.

The rearrangement joins TRBV20-1 to TRBJ2-3; no clear D. Germline V CDR1 and CDR2: DFQATT, SNEGSKA (reference sequence). CDR3 length: 11 amino acids. V gave up 4 bases and J gave up 0 bases, with 2 bases separating them. The CDR3 sequence is CSAKSTDTQYF. CDR3 nucleotide sequence: TGCAGTGCTAAGAGCACAGATACGCAGTATTTT.

The chain is built from TRBV6-5 and TRBJ1-1; tentative D call: TRBD1 (6 bases). From germline, CDR1 is MNHEY and CDR2 SVGAGI. V was cut by 7 bases and J by 5 bases, with 14 bases left in between. This CDR3 is 13 amino acids long. The CDR3 region has the DNA TGTGCCAGCACCCAAACAGGGTTTACTGAAGCTTTCTTT. Translation: CASTQTGFTEAFF.

V and J are TRBV10-2 and TRBJ2-3; 12 bases are a match to TRBD2. The CDR3 runs 18 residues. Losses at the gene ends were 2 bases for V and 2 bases for J; bases not matched to a gene: 8. In germline, CDR1 is WSHSY, CDR2 SAAADI. The CDR3 nucleotides read TGCGCCAGCAGTGAGATGGTGACTAGCGGGAGTGACACAGATACGCAGTATTTT. Translation gives CASSEMVTSGSDTDTQYF.

The chain has TRBV7-9 and TRBJ2-7; 8 bases are shared with TRBD1. The CDR3 has 16 amino acids. J was trimmed by 5 bases and V by 0 bases; bases with no gene match: 9. Germline V gene data show CDR1 as SEHNR and CDR2 as FQNEAQ (reference sequence). This chain's CDR3 is CASSLAEDRDSDEQYF. CDR3 coding DNA: TGTGCCAGCAGCTTAGCTGAGGACAGGGACAGCGACGAGCAGTACTTC.

The chain couples TRBV2 to TRBJ2-3, with 9 bases lining up with TRBD2. Germline V gene lookup returns CDR1 SNHLY and CDR2 FYNNEI. Trimming removed 2 bases from V and 3 bases from J; junction bases left unmatched: 6. The CDR3 contains 16 residues. CDR3 nucleotide sequence: TGTGCCAGCAGTGAATTTGGGCGGGAGGGTACAGATACGCAGTATTTT. Translating gives CASSEFGREGTDTQYF. Based on the CDR3 plus reference TRBV2 and TRBJ2-3, the full variable domain is EPEVTQTPSHQVTQMGQEVILRCVPISNHLYFYWYRQILGQKVEFLVSFYNNEISEKSEIFDDQFSVERPDGSNFTLKIRSTKLEDSAMYFCASSEFGREGTDTQYFGPGTRLTVL.

The J gene is TRBJ2-5, the V gene TRBV7-2; D ambiguous. The CDR3 has 16 amino acids. V was pared by 1 base and J by 5 bases, with 17 bases between. The germline gives CDR1 SGHTA, CDR2 FQGNSA. This chain's CDR3 is CASSLGGGPRRETQYF. The CDR3 DNA is TGTGCCAGCAGCTTAGGAGGCGGCCCTCGGCGGGAGACCCAGTACTTC.

This clone was picked up a small number of times. CDR3 coding DNA: TGTGCCAGCAGTGGACAGGGAAGGAGTGAGCAGTTCTTC. This sequence encodes CASSGQGRSEQFF. The chain combines TRBV2 with TRBJ2-1, with 7 bases fitting TRBD1. Germline V gene data show CDR1 as SNHLY and CDR2 as FYNNEI. The CDR3 length is 13 residues. V trimming: 4 bases; J trimming: 9 bases; junction bases outside the gene matches: 6.

The chain carries TRBV12-3 or TRBV12-4 and TRBJ2-2; D is undetermined. The ends were cut back, 7 bases at V and 8 bases at J, with 11 bases in the middle. The CDR3 sequence is 12 residues long. CDR3: CASTLTWGELFF. The CDR3 nucleotides are TGTGCCAGCACTCTTACCTGGGGGGAGCTGTTTTTT.

The DNA of the CDR3 is TGCGCCAGCAGCCGTCAGGGCGGGACAGGGGTGACCGGGGAGCTGTTTTTT. Translating gives CASSRQGGTGVTGELFF. The J gene is TRBJ2-2, the V gene TRBV5-1; TRBD1 matches at 10 bases. Germline V gene sequence: CDR1 SGHRS, CDR2 YFSETQ. V lost 4 bases and J lost 5; bases outside the gene matches: 11. The CDR3 sequence is 17 residues long.

The chain combines TRBV6-4 with TRBJ2-2; D uncertain. There are 12 residues in the CDR3. The germline V and J ends were trimmed by 3 bases and 5 bases, with 4 bases remaining between them. The V gene's germline CDR1 is MRHNA and CDR2 SNTAGT. CDR3 protein: CASSDRTGELFF. As DNA, the CDR3 is TGTGCCAGCAGTGATAGGACCGGGGAGCTGTTTTTT.

The chain carries TRBV7-2 and TRBJ2-5, with TRBD2 as a possible D gene (6 bases). From germline, CDR1 is SGHTA and CDR2 FQGNSA. Trimming removed 10 bases from V and 5 bases from J, with 17 bases in between. The length of the CDR3 is 13 residues. In DNA, the CDR3 is TGTGCCACCGGGGGTCGAGGGGCGGAGACCCAGTACTTC. Its protein product is CATGGRGAETQYF.

The chain links TRBV7-2 to TRBJ1-6; D not certain. The germline V and J ends were trimmed by 3 bases and 6 bases, with 18 bases remaining between them. CDR1 is SGHTA and CDR2 is FQGNSA in the germline V gene. The CDR3 spans 17 residues. The CDR3 loop is CASSLFLQPASNSPLHF. DNA for the CDR3: TGTGCCAGCAGCTTGTTCCTGCAGCCAGCCTCTAATTCACCCCTCCACTTT.

J is TRBJ2-5 and V is TRBV11-3, with a possible D match to TRBD2 (6 bases). The germline V and J ends were trimmed by 0 bases and 4 bases, with 18 bases remaining between them. The germline V gene encodes CDR1 SGHNT and CDR2 YENEEA. This CDR3 is 17 amino acids long. In nucleotides, the CDR3 is TGTGCCAGCAGCTTAGAGGGCCCTAGGGTCGGGAGAGAGACCCAGTACTTC. Translated: CASSLEGPRVGRETQYF.

There are a few counts of this clone. This chain links TRBV12-5 with TRBJ2-1, with D possibly matching TRBD2 (6 bases). The CDR3 spans 15 residues. Germline V gene sequence: CDR1 LGHNT, CDR2 FRNRAP. V was shortened by 3 bases and J by 2 bases, with 11 bases between the two germline ends. The DNA for the CDR3 is TGTGCTAGTGGTTTTCCCCGGGAGCCCTACAATGAGCAGTTCTTC. This sequence encodes CASGFPREPYNEQFF.

The chain joins TRBV7-8 to TRBJ1-1; 8 nucleotides match TRBD1. With V trimmed by 5 bases and J by 2 bases, 4 bases remained unmatched. Germline V lookup: CDR1 SGHVS, CDR2 FQNEAQ. This CDR3 is 14 amino acids long. The DNA of the CDR3 is TGTGCCAGCAGCCTTACAGGGGGTAACACTGAAGCTTTCTTT. Encoded protein: CASSLTGGNTEAFF.

V usage is TRBV2 and J usage is TRBJ1-5; no definite D call. Germline V CDR1 and CDR2: SNHLY, FYNNEI. V gave up 1 base and J gave up 4 bases, with 11 bases separating them. The CDR3 spans 15 residues. Written as DNA, the CDR3 is TGTGCCAGCAGTGAAGGAATTTGGGTAAATCAGCCCCAGCATTTT. This translates into CASSEGIWVNQPQHF.

The V call is TRBV19, the J call TRBJ2-5, with no clear D. The CDR3 sequence is 15 residues long. V was pared by 3 bases and J by 0 bases, with 11 bases between. Per the germline V gene, CDR1 is LNHDA and CDR2 is SQIVND (reference sequence). Written as DNA, the CDR3 is TGTGCCAGTAGTATTTGGCCAAGGTACCAAGAGACCCAGTACTTC. Amino acid sequence: CASSIWPRYQETQYF.

This chain joins TRBV11-2 and TRBJ2-4; D could derive from TRBD1 or TRBD2 (6 bases each). Trimming removed 5 bases at V and 8 bases at J, with 19 bases between. Germline CDR1 SGHAT, CDR2 FQNNGV. There are 15 residues in the CDR3. For the CDR3, the DNA is TGTGCCAGCAGCACCGGACAGCCGGGGGTGGACATTCAGTACTTC. Translated, it gives CASSTGQPGVDIQYF.

The V gene is TRBV28, the J gene TRBJ1-4; the D gene is possibly TRBD1 (6 bases). The length of the CDR3 is 14 residues. Germline V lookup: CDR1 MDHEN, CDR2 SYDVKM. Trimming took 5 bases from V and 5 from J, leaving 12 bases between them. CDR3 sequence (DNA): TGTGCCAGCAGTCCGAGGGGGGAGAATGAAAAACTGTTTTTT. The encoded protein is CASSPRGENEKLFF.

The chain carries TRBV4-1 and TRBJ2-5; tentatively, D is TRBD2 (5 bases). Germline V CDR1 and CDR2: MGHRA, YSYEKL. V lost 4 bases and J 2 bases, leaving 8 bases between the germline ends. The CDR3 is made up of 13 amino acids. CDR3 in DNA: TGCGCCAGCAGCCGGAGCGGTCAAGAGACCCAGTACTTC. This encodes CASSRSGQETQYF.

The chain has TRBV4-1 and TRBJ1-2; no clear D gene. Germline V gene data show CDR1 as MGHRA and CDR2 as YSYEKL. V gave up 1 base and J gave up 3 bases, with 12 bases separating them. This CDR3 comprises 15 residues. CDR3 coding DNA: TGCGCCAGCAGCCAAGGTTGGGGAGACGACTATGGCTACACCTTC. It encodes CASSQGWGDDYGYTF.

The genes are TRBV7-2 and TRBJ2-3, with a tentative D call TRBD2 (5 bases). V lost 1 base and J lost 2, with 10 bases in between. Germline CDR1 is SGHTA and CDR2 is FQGNSA. There are 15 residues in the CDR3. This CDR3 reads CASSLEREHTDTQYF. CDR3 nucleotide sequence: TGTGCCAGCAGCTTAGAGAGGGAACACACAGATACGCAGTATTTT.

The V and J genes are TRBV2 and TRBJ1-2; 7 bases map to TRBD1. From germline, CDR1 is SNHLY and CDR2 FYNNEI. V gave up 6 bases and J gave up 4 bases; unmatched junction bases: 5. The CDR3 covers 13 residues. CDR3 DNA sequence: TGTGCCAGCAGCCAGGGGGGAAGCTATGGCTACACCTTC. Residues: CASSQGGSYGYTF.